This T cell receptor (beta chain) was sequenced during a study of T-cell reconstitution after alpha-beta-depleted transplantation in children. The V gene lost 8 bases and the J gene lost 0 bases, with 20 bases spanning the gap. The germline V gene has CDR1 LNHDA and CDR2 SQIVND (reference sequence). CDR3 size: 16 residues. The TCRbeta library was prepared with unique molecular identifiers. TCRdb re-derived calls from the PCR reads in MiXCR, one entry per CDR3 protein. There are nearly 550,000 distinct CDR3 sequences in the sample; around 16% occur only once, and 2.5% to 3.5% lies in the top ten. Specimen: PBMCs from the stem cell graft donor, collected from the stem cell graft. V gene TRBV19 combines with J gene TRBJ2-7; the D is unclear. This TCR was sampled from a human donor who donated a stem cell graft to a child with acute lymphoblastic leukemia. CDR3 sequence: CASGAGGPPSSYEQYF. CDR3 DNA: TGTGCCAGTGGTGCCGGCGGACCCCCCAGCTCCTACGAGCAGTACTTC.